This TCR beta chain was recovered during a study of blood T cell repertoires in COVID-19. The CDR3 is 16 amino acids. Germline CDR1 reads SGHTA; CDR2 reads FQGTGA. The V and J ends lost 3 bases and 0 bases respectively, with 11 bases between them. As processed by the authors: Reference gene primer amplification in the assay estimated nucleated cell counts. TCRdb's copy holds only in-frame clones and misses some; the assay was immunoSEQ multiplex PCR. The DNA gave D and trimming, while V, J and clone size come from that table. The table has approximately 220,000 clones, around 84% seen once; the top ten hold 4% to 6%. This clone was seen once.

The receptor was derived from a woman aged 55-69 years who had recovered from COVID-19. V gene TRBV7-3 combines with J gene TRBJ2-2, with D perhaps TRBD1 (6 bases). The material sequenced was peripheral blood. The CDR3 sequence: CASSFYRVSNTGELFF. In nucleotides, the CDR3 is TGTGCCAGCAGCTTCTACAGGGTATCGAACACCGGGGAGCTGTTTTTT.